This is a list of T cell receptor beta chains from one sample in a study of blood T cell repertoires in COVID-19. Repertoires were generated with immunoSEQ multiplex PCR, while TCRdb's copy carries only in-frame clones and drops some. The repertoire holds 50,000 to 65,000 clones, with roughly 79% as singletons. The sequencing input was peripheral blood. These receptors all come from a woman in her sixties or seventies with acute or convalescent COVID-19. The CDR3 runs from the conserved cysteine through the conserved F or W. A D gene is named only where the DNA matches it firmly. The size entry is marked missing in some rows and otherwise reads once, few, many or a size class.

TRBV5-5	.	TRBJ2-1	.	TGTGCCAGCAGCTTGGGACGTAGCGTCACCCACAATGAGCAGTTCTTC	CASSLGRSVTHNEQFF
TRBV18	.	TRBJ2-2	few	TGTGCCAGCTCACCCGGGACAACCTCGAACACCGGGGAGCTGTTTTTT	CASSPGTTSNTGELFF
TRBV9	.	TRBJ1-4	once	TGTGCCAGCAAAGGCCAGGATGCAACTAATGAAAAACTGTTTTTT	CASKGQDATNEKLFF
TRBV13	.	TRBJ2-3	.	TGTGCCAGCAGCTTAGGCCTCGGTAGAACAGATACGCAGTATTTT	CASSLGLGRTDTQYF
TRBV2	TRBD1	TRBJ1-6	.	TGTGCCAGCGGGGGGACAGGGTATAATTCACCCCTCCACTTT	CASGGTGYNSPLHF
TRBV9	.	TRBJ2-7	.	TGTGCCAGCAGCGTAGAAGCGTCCTCCTACGAGCAGTACTTC	CASSVEASSYEQYF
TRBV5-6	.	TRBJ2-3	.	TGTGCCAGCAGCGGGGGACTTACCACAGATACGCAGTATTTT	CASSGGLTTDTQYF
TRBV27	TRBD1	TRBJ2-1	.	TGTGCCAGCAGTTACCGGACAGGGGACACCCTTCTGGCCTACAATGAGCAGTTCTTC	CASSYRTGDTLLAYNEQFF
TRBV9	.	TRBJ1-2	.	TGTGCCAGCAGCGTAGTGGCATCCGCTAACTATGGCTACACCTTC	CASSVVASANYGYTF
TRBV6-4	.	TRBJ2-2	.	TGTGCCAGCAGTGATCTGAACACCGGGGAGCTGTTTTTT	CASSDLNTGELFF
TRBV4-1	.	TRBJ1-2	.	TGCGCCAGCAGCCGGGGTACAGGGCCCACTAACTATGGCTACACCTTC	CASSRGTGPTNYGYTF
TRBV6-5	.	TRBJ1-5	.	TGTGCCAGCAGCCTAGAGCTCGACCGGCCCCAGCATTTT	CASSLELDRPQHF
TRBV9	.	TRBJ1-4	.	TGTGCCAGCAGTAGAGCCAATGAAAAACTGTTTTTT	CASSRANEKLFF
TRBV15	TRBD2	TRBJ2-1	.	TGTGCCACCTGGGGGGGTAGATACAATGAGCAGTTCTTC	CATWGGRYNEQFF
TRBV12-3/TRBV12-4	.	TRBJ1-5	.	TGTGCCAGCAGCCTCGCGGGGGCCCAGCATTTT	CASSLAGAQHF
TRBV7-8	.	TRBJ1-1	.	TGTGCCAGCAGCCGAATCAACAGAGACACTGAAGCTTTCTTT	CASSRINRDTEAFF
TRBV6-5	TRBD1	TRBJ2-5	.	TGTGCCAGCAGGGCGGGACAGGGGCGGTTAGAGACCCAGTACTTC	CASRAGQGRLETQYF
TRBV5-1	.	TRBJ2-7	.	TGCGCCAGCAGCTTGGTGGGGGCGGTCGAGCAGTACTTC	CASSLVGAVEQYF
TRBV14	TRBD2	TRBJ2-1	.	TGTGCCAGCAGCCAAGATTGGCGGGGAGGGATTCGCTACAATGAGCAGTTCTTC	CASSQDWRGGIRYNEQFF
TRBV9	TRBD2	TRBJ2-7	.	TGTGCCAGCAGCGTAGGGGGCGGGAGTACCTACGAGCAGTACTTC	CASSVGGGSTYEQYF
TRBV12-3/TRBV12-4	.	TRBJ1-4	.	TGTGCCAGCACCCTGTGGGGCGAGGAAAAACTGTTTTTT	CASTLWGEEKLFF
TRBV11-3	TRBD1	TRBJ2-1	.	TGTGCCAGCAGCTACGGGACAGGGACCTACAATGAGCAGTTCTTC	CASSYGTGTYNEQFF
TRBV6-2/TRBV6-3	.	TRBJ1-1	.	TGTGCCAGCAGTTCTCCAGGGGTGAACACTGAAGCTTTCTTT	CASSSPGVNTEAFF
TRBV7-2	.	TRBJ2-7	once	TGTGCCAGCAGCCCTGGGGGGGGGCGCGAGCAGTACTTC	CASSPGGGREQYF
TRBV12-5	.	TRBJ2-7	.	TGTGCTAGTGGTTTGCCTTCTAGCGACGAATCAAACTACGAGCAGTACTTC	CASGLPSSDESNYEQYF
TRBV6-5	TRBD1	TRBJ1-1	.	TGTGCCACCCGACAGGGGACCCAGAACACTGAAGCTTTCTTT	CATRQGTQNTEAFF
TRBV5-4	.	TRBJ2-7	.	TGTGCCAGCAGCTTGGTCGGCTACGAGCAGTACTTC	CASSLVGYEQYF
TRBV7-8	.	TRBJ2-3	once	TGTGCCAGCAGCTTAAGGAGGTCTGGAGGGGGCACAGATACGCAGTATTTT	CASSLRRSGGGTDTQYF
TRBV29-1	TRBD1	TRBJ1-3	.	TGCAGCGTCATTCCAGGGGGTTTCTCTGGAAACACCATATATTTT	CSVIPGGFSGNTIYF
TRBV27	TRBD1	TRBJ2-1	.	TGTGCCAGCAGTACAGGGGGCCTATTAAATGAGCAGTTCTTC	CASSTGGLLNEQFF
TRBV5-1	.	TRBJ2-7	.	TGCGCCAGCAGGACTCAGACTAGCTCCTACGAGCAGTACTTC	CASRTQTSSYEQYF
TRBV3-1/TRBV3-2	TRBD1	TRBJ1-2	.	TGTGCCAGCAGACAGACAGGGGGCGCGGAAGGCTACACCTTC	CASRQTGGAEGYTF
TRBV19	TRBD1	TRBJ2-7	.	TGTGCCAGTCGACAGGGAGCGGACGAGCAGTACTTC	CASRQGADEQYF
TRBV7-9	.	TRBJ2-6	.	TGTGCCAGCAGCAGGTGGGGGGCTGGGGCCAACGTCCTGACTTTC	CASSRWGAGANVLTF
TRBV9	TRBD2	TRBJ2-7	.	TGTGCCAGCAGCGGGCCGAGTGCGGGGGGGTCATACGAGCAGTACTTC	CASSGPSAGGSYEQYF
TRBV18	TRBD1	TRBJ2-2	.	TGTGCCAGCTCACCAGCGACAGGGACGAACGGGGAGCTGTTTTTT	CASSPATGTNGELFF
TRBV7-2	.	TRBJ1-1	.	TGTGCCAGCAAAATGGGCAGGTCCTTGAACACTGAAGCTTTCTTT	CASKMGRSLNTEAFF
TRBV6-5	TRBD2	TRBJ2-1	.	TGTGCCAGCAGCTTCAGCGGGAGCTCCTACAATGAGCAGTTCTTC	CASSFSGSSYNEQFF
TRBV18	TRBD1	TRBJ2-7	.	TGTGCCAGCTCACCAATCACCGGGACAGGGGCTACTGAAGCGCAGTACTTC	CASSPITGTGATEAQYF
TRBV30	.	TRBJ1-5	once	TGTGCCTGGAGTACCTACGCAGGGAATCAGCCCCAGCATTTT	CAWSTYAGNQPQHF
TRBV7-2	TRBD2	TRBJ2-5	.	TGTGCCAGCAGCTTATCCGGACCAGGCGGGAGAGAGACCCAGTACTTC	CASSLSGPGGRETQYF
TRBV19	TRBD1	TRBJ1-6	few	TGTGCCAGTAGCCCTGGGACAGAGAATTCACCCCTCCACTTT	CASSPGTENSPLHF
TRBV9	.	TRBJ2-3	.	TGTGCCAGCAGCGTGCTAGCGACTAGCACAGATACGCAGTATTTT	CASSVLATSTDTQYF